The TCR beta chain described here comes from a study of shared clonotypes between healthy human individuals. In the study overall: A couple of women and a few men aged 18 to 49 served as donors. Study results and caveats: The sharing of 4.5% to 5.5% of naive CD4 clonotypes was seen across a handful of donors.

Each subset's genomic DNA was split evenly across several immunoSEQ plates. Sequenced by immunoSEQ multiplex PCR; TCRdb stores in-frame clones only, minus some. The table has 2 million to 2.5 million clones, under 95% seen once; the top ten hold more than 0.35%. Into CD45RA+ naive and CD45RA-negative memory subsets, the CD4+ cells were split. This clone was observed a single time. Its antigen is unidentified. CDR1 and CDR2 (germline): SNHLY, FYNNEI. The CDR3 runs 14 residues. Between the trimmed V and J ends, which lost 3 bases and 8 bases, there was a span of 13 bases. This TCR derives from a man aged 18-30 years in good health. Some clones in this sample may be carry-over from other donors' samples. The chain joins TRBV2 to TRBJ1-4; D remains ambiguous. The sample consisted of naive CD4+ T cells from PBMCs. Subset meaning: CD45RA+ positively selected. The CDR3 DNA sequence: TGTGCCAGCAGTGAGGGCCTAGGCGGGGAAAAACTGTTTTTT. Protein: CASSEGLGGEKLFF.